This passage covers 19 T cell receptor beta chains from one sample sequenced in a study of beta chain features in type 1 diabetes. Study results and limitations: For Type 1 diabetes patients, all four CD4+ subsets carried TCRB CDR3s that were moderately but significantly shorter.

Since all of the isolated RNA was reverse transcribed, expressed TCRB transcripts were what got sequenced. The data were produced by immunoSEQ multiplex PCR, yet TCRdb's version contains in-frame clones alone and is incomplete. Among some 63,000 clones listed, nearly 50% were seen once. No antigens are known for them. Sequencing was carried out using central memory CD4+ T cells from blood. Source of these receptors: a man aged 25-45 years with type 1 diabetes.

This clone was detected only a few times. DNA for the CDR3: TGTGCCTGGGGGACAGCGACAGATACGCAGTATTTT. This gives the protein CAWGTATDTQYF. The chain couples TRBV30 to TRBJ2-3; 7 positions agree with TRBD1. V was clipped by 5 bases and J by 3 bases; unmatched bases: 2. The CDR3 spans 12 residues. Germline CDR1 is GTSNPN and CDR2 is SVGIG (reference sequence). Combining the CDR3 with reference TRBV30 and TRBJ2-3 gives the whole variable domain SQTIHQWPATLVQPVGSPLSLECTVEGTSNPNLYWYRQAAGRGLQLLFYSVGIGQISSEVPQNLSASRPQDRQFILSSKKLLLSDSGFYLCAWGTATDTQYFGPGTRLTVL.

This clone appeared a single time. This chain connects TRBV4-1 to TRBJ2-5; D may be TRBD1 (6 bases). The last part of the DNA fits TRBJ2-7 better; the J call may be wrong. The germline V gene has CDR1 MGHRA and CDR2 YSYEKL. The CDR3 extends over 15 amino acids. The CDR3 DNA follows: TGCGCCAGCAGCCAAGTGGGGGCTAACAGTTACGAGCAGTACTTC. Protein sequence: CASSQVGANSYEQYF.

The genes are TRBV19 and TRBJ2-3; perhaps TRBD1 as D (5 bases). In germline, CDR1 is LNHDA, CDR2 SQIVND (reference sequence). V lost 2 bases, J lost 4 bases, and 10 bases lay in between. CDR3 length: 14 amino acids. The CDR3 sequence is CASSIKQGSDTQYF. CDR3 DNA: TGTGCCAGTAGTATAAAGCAGGGCTCAGATACGCAGTATTTT.

This clone was counted between two and nine times. This rearrangement joins TRBV19 to TRBJ1-2, with no clear D. This CDR3 has 10 residues. V was trimmed by 8 bases and J by 6 bases, leaving 7 bases between them. The V gene's germline CDR1 is LNHDA and CDR2 SQIVND (reference sequence). Here the CDR3 reads CASGPNGYTF. The CDR3 DNA reads as TGTGCCAGTGGCCCCAATGGCTACACCTTC.

This clone appeared a few times. J is TRBJ1-4 and V is TRBV2, with D hard to call. The V and J ends lost 6 bases and 8 bases respectively, with 22 bases between them. Germline CDR1 is SNHLY and CDR2 is FYNNEI. This CDR3 has 16 residues. The DNA for the CDR3 is TGTGCCAGCAGGCCACAGCGGTTGGGAATAAACGAAAAACTGTTTTTT. Translating it yields CASRPQRLGINEKLFF.

The V and J genes are TRBV19 and TRBJ2-1, with 8 bases lining up with TRBD2. This CDR3 contains 14 residues. CDR1 and CDR2 from the germline V gene are LNHDA and SQIVND (reference sequence). V was clipped by 1 base and J by 9 bases; unmatched bases: 5. This CDR3 reads CASSIGREGGEQFF. CDR3 DNA sequence: TGTGCCAGTAGTATAGGCCGGGAGGGCGGTGAGCAGTTCTTC.

The V gene is TRBV27, the J gene TRBJ2-2; 8 nucleotides match TRBD1. The length of the CDR3 is 16 residues. With V trimmed by 6 bases and J by 5 bases, 11 bases remained unmatched. CDR1 MNHEY and CDR2 SMNVEV come from the germline V gene (reference sequence). The CDR3: CASSSGRQGRTGELFF. The CDR3 DNA sequence: TGTGCCAGCAGCTCCGGAAGACAGGGGAGGACCGGGGAGCTGTTTTTT.

This clone was counted between two and nine times. The V call is TRBV6-1, the J call TRBJ1-2; tentatively, D is TRBD1 (5 bases). This CDR3 region has 14 residues. Trimming removed 5 bases from V and 2 bases from J, with 12 bases in between. Germline V gene sequence: CDR1 MNHNS, CDR2 SASEGT. CDR3 protein: CASSSPGSNYGYTF. The CDR3 nucleotides read TGTGCCAGCAGTTCCCCAGGGTCCAACTATGGCTACACCTTC.

This chain links TRBV5-1 with TRBJ2-5; 14 positions match TRBD2. The length of the CDR3 is 15 residues. Germline CDR1 SGHRS, CDR2 YFSETQ. The V and J ends lost 8 bases and 4 bases, in that order; junction bases with no gene match: 7. CDR3 nucleotides: TGCGCCAGTCGGACTAGCGGGGGGTATGGAGAGACCCAGTACTTC. Its protein is CASRTSGGYGETQYF.

This clone turned up a few times. This chain links TRBV2 with TRBJ1-2, with 8 bases matching TRBD1. The CDR3 sequence is 14 residues long. Trimming cost V 9 bases and J 4 bases; bases outside gene matches: 10. Germline CDR1 SNHLY, CDR2 FYNNEI. The DNA for the CDR3 is TGTGCCAGAGGTCTCAGCGGGACAGGCTATGGCTACACCTTC. This gives the protein CARGLSGTGYGYTF. The full variable domain, with the rest looked up from reference TRBV2 and TRBJ1-2, is EPEVTQTPSHQVTQMGQEVILRCVPISNHLYFYWYRQILGQKVEFLVSFYNNEISEKSEIFDDQFSVERPDGSNFTLKIRSTKLEDSAMYFCARGLSGTGYGYTFGSGTRLTVV.

The chain links TRBV2 to TRBJ1-2; no definite D call. The CDR3 length is 14 residues. CDR1 and CDR2 from the germline V gene are SNHLY and FYNNEI. V lost 9 bases and J lost 0, with 14 bases in between. The CDR3: CASRPTPANYGYTF. CDR3 in DNA: TGTGCCAGTCGACCGACTCCAGCTAACTATGGCTACACCTTC.

This chain connects TRBV10-3 to TRBJ2-2; perhaps TRBD1 as D (6 bases). CDR3 length: 14 amino acids. Germline values: CDR1 ENHRY, CDR2 SYGVKD. With 11 bases removed from V and 5 bases from J, the gap between germline ends came to 18 bases. The CDR3 nucleotides are TGTGCCGCCCGCCCGGGGCAGGGGACCGGGGAGCTGTTTTTT. This sequence encodes CAARPGQGTGELFF.

V gene TRBV11-2 combines with J gene TRBJ1-1, with TRBD1 as a possible D gene (5 bases). The CDR3 contains 13 residues. V gave up 1 base and J gave up 8 bases, with 11 bases separating them. Germline values: CDR1 SGHAT, CDR2 FQNNGV. The CDR3 coding sequence is TGTGCCAGCAGCTTAGTTGAGCCAGGGGAAGCTTTCTTT. Translation: CASSLVEPGEAFF.

This chain uses TRBV12-5 with TRBJ2-7; D is perhaps TRBD1 (6 bases). The V and J ends lost 6 bases and 2 bases respectively, with 8 bases between them. CDR3 length: 12 amino acids. CDR1 is LGHNT, CDR2 FRNRAP, per germline. CDR3 nucleotide sequence: TGTGCTAGTGGCCGGGACACCTACGAGCAGTACTTC. This gives the protein CASGRDTYEQYF.

This clone came up once. This sequence joins TRBV11-2 and TRBJ1-5, with TRBD1 identical over 8 bases. Germline V lookup: CDR1 SGHAT, CDR2 FQNNGV. The length of the CDR3 is 16 residues. J lost 0 bases, V lost 1 base, and 2 bases had no gene match. This chain's CDR3 is CASSLGTGRSNQPQHF. The CDR3 nucleotides are TGTGCCAGCAGCTTAGGGACAGGGCGTAGCAATCAGCCCCAGCATTTT.

The genes are TRBV7-9 and TRBJ1-1; no reliable D call. The germline V gene encodes CDR1 SEHNR and CDR2 FQNEAQ (reference sequence). Trimming stripped 0 bases from V and 0 bases from J, with 8 bases between. The CDR3 sequence is 15 residues long. The CDR3 nucleotides are TGTGCCAGCAGCTTAGCGGCGGTCATGAACACTGAAGCTTTCTTT. Its protein is CASSLAAVMNTEAFF.

J is TRBJ1-1 and V is TRBV10-3, with 7 bases fitting TRBD1. The CDR3 totals 13 residues. Germline V gives CDR1 ENHRY, CDR2 SYGVKD. With 3 bases clipped from V and 7 bases from J, the junction kept 5 bases outside the gene matches. The CDR3 loop is CAISDTGVGEAFF. CDR3 sequence (DNA): TGTGCCATCAGTGACACAGGGGTTGGTGAAGCTTTCTTT.

This clone has a handful of counts. The V and J genes are TRBV29-1 and TRBJ2-3, with 8 bases matching TRBD2. The trim removed 7 bases at V and 2 bases at J, leaving 11 bases unmatched. Germline values: CDR1 SQVTM, CDR2 ANQGSEA. There are 15 residues in the CDR3. CDR3 amino acids: CSATSGAPHTDTQYF. DNA of the CDR3: TGCAGCGCTACTAGCGGTGCCCCCCACACAGATACGCAGTATTTT.

This clone was observed a single time. The chain employs TRBV14 and TRBJ1-6; D perhaps matches TRBD1 (5 bases). The CDR3 is made up of 16 amino acids. The V gene's germline CDR1 is SGHDN and CDR2 FVKESK. The V and J ends lost 0 bases and 7 bases respectively, with 13 bases between them. CDR3: CASSQDPGRENSPLHF. CDR3 coding DNA: TGTGCCAGCAGCCAAGATCCTGGCAGGGAAAATTCACCCCTCCACTTT.